This T cell receptor (beta chain) was identified in a study of blood T cell repertoires in COVID-19. The CDR3 sequence is 14 residues long. V was clipped by 2 bases and J by 8 bases; unmatched bases: 6. Germline loops: CDR1 SGHVS, CDR2 FQNEAQ. Clones were read by immunoSEQ multiplex PCR, and TCRdb kept only the in-frame ones, dropping some. This sample yields around 180,000 clones, of which 65% to 85% are seen a single time; 4.5% to 6.5% belongs to the top ten. V gene TRBV7-8 combines with J gene TRBJ1-2, with TRBD1 matching 9 bases. This TCR was recovered from a woman aged 25 to 39 with acute or convalescent COVID-19. Sequenced: peripheral blood. CDR3 in amino acids: CASSLKQGAGGYTF. The CDR3 bases are TGTGCCAGCAGCTTAAAACAGGGGGCGGGAGGCTACACCTTC.